This TCR beta chain is drawn from a study of shared clonotypes between healthy human individuals. The study separated CD4+ cells into CD45RA+ naive and CD45RA-negative memory subsets. TCRdb's copy holds only in-frame clones and misses some; the assay was immunoSEQ multiplex PCR. The sample records around 1 million clones, over 60% being singletons. This clone appeared a few times. V lost 0 bases to trimming and J lost 4 bases, with 13 bases between them. The CDR3 sequence is 15 residues long. Germline assignment: CDR1 MNHNY and CDR2 SVGAGI (reference sequence). The genes are TRBV6-6 and TRBJ2-7; D may be TRBD2 (6 bases). Sample: memory CD4+ T cells sorted from blood. Described subset: CD45RA-negative fraction. This receptor was identified in a man aged 18 to 35 in good health. The CDR3 loop is CASSYSGDFFYEQYF. The CDR3 coding sequence is TGTGCCAGCAGTTACTCCGGGGACTTTTTTTACGAGCAGTACTTC.